Listed below are T cell receptor beta chains from one sample, sequenced in a study of cytomegalovirus exposure and HLA in healthy donors. Sequenced by immunoSEQ multiplex PCR; TCRdb stores in-frame clones only, minus some. Here the sample spans more than 95,000 clones, about 76% being singletons. Input material: PBMCs. These receptors were taken from a woman in her thirties in good health and CMV-seronegative. The CDR3 runs from the conserved cysteine through the conserved F or W. The D gene is left open where the match is weak. Rows give clone size only sometimes, using once, few, many, or a class for an expanded clone.

d_call	clone_size	v_call	j_call	cdr3_aa	cdr3_nt
.	.	TRBV7-2	TRBJ2-1	CASSLSPIAVYNEQFF	TGTGCCAGCAGCTTATCCCCTATCGCGGTCTACAATGAGCAGTTCTTC
TRBD1	few	TRBV6-5	TRBJ2-1	CASRQGGQDEQFF	TGTGCCAGTCGACAGGGCGGTCAGGATGAGCAGTTCTTC
TRBD2	.	TRBV11-3	TRBJ2-4	CASSLGGLEGDIQYF	TGTGCCAGCAGCTTAGGGGGACTAGAGGGGGACATTCAGTACTTC
.	few	TRBV10-1	TRBJ1-1	CASSPDTNTEAFF	TGCGCCAGCAGTCCAGACACGAACACTGAAGCTTTCTTT
.	once	TRBV6-5	TRBJ2-1	CASSAGISYNEQFF	TGTGCCAGCAGCGCCGGGATATCCTACAATGAGCAGTTCTTC
TRBD2	once	TRBV4-3	TRBJ2-1	CASSHLAGVYNEQFF	TGCGCCAGCAGCCACCTAGCGGGAGTTTACAATGAGCAGTTCTTC
TRBD1	.	TRBV10-3	TRBJ1-5	CAISAGQGGQPQHF	TGTGCCATCAGCGCCGGACAGGGCGGTCAGCCCCAGCATTTT
TRBD2	.	TRBV6-5	TRBJ2-1	CASLKLAGAHNEQFF	TGTGCCAGTCTAAAACTAGCGGGAGCTCACAATGAGCAGTTCTTC
.	.	TRBV4-1	TRBJ2-7	CASSQGTVSYEQYF	TGCGCCAGCAGCCAAGGGACTGTCTCCTACGAGCAGTACTTC
.	.	TRBV5-1	TRBJ1-2	CASSLDRTANYGYTF	TGCGCCAGCAGCTTGGACCGGACAGCCAACTATGGCTACACCTTC
.	.	TRBV11-3	TRBJ2-3	CANGFTDTQYF	TGTGCCAACGGGTTCACAGATACGCAGTATTTT
TRBD1	.	TRBV9	TRBJ2-5	CASSVEGQGVGETQYF	TGTGCCAGCAGCGTAGAGGGACAGGGTGTAGGAGAGACCCAGTACTTC
TRBD2	.	TRBV27	TRBJ2-7	CASSTRLAGAFYEQYF	TGTGCCAGCAGTACACGACTAGCGGGAGCCTTCTACGAGCAGTACTTC
TRBD1	.	TRBV4-2	TRBJ1-1	CASSQVVGTATMNTEAFF	TGTGCCAGCAGCCAAGTAGTGGGGACAGCGACGATGAACACTGAAGCTTTCTTT
TRBD2	.	TRBV7-8	TRBJ2-7	CASSLGLAGGNSYEQYF	TGTGCCAGCAGCTTAGGGCTAGCGGGAGGCAACTCCTACGAGCAGTACTTC
TRBD2	.	TRBV7-3	TRBJ2-1	CASSPGTSGDEQFF	TGTGCCAGCAGCCCAGGGACTAGCGGGGACGAGCAGTTCTTC
.	.	TRBV15	TRBJ2-7	CATREQYF	TGTGCCACGCGCGAGCAGTACTTC
TRBD1	.	TRBV4-3	TRBJ2-3	CASSQGLTGGITDTQYF	TGCGCCAGCAGCCAGGGCTTAACAGGGGGTATCACAGATACGCAGTATTTT
.	few	TRBV27	TRBJ1-5	CASSRQHHSNQPQHF	TGTGCCAGCAGCAGGCAGCACCATAGCAATCAGCCCCAGCATTTT
TRBD2	.	TRBV7-2	TRBJ2-7	CASTNLGGGLGEQYF	TGTGCCAGCACCAATCTCGGGGGGGGCCTCGGCGAGCAGTACTTC
TRBD2	.	TRBV28	TRBJ2-3	CASSPGLARATDTQYF	TGTGCCAGCAGCCCCGGACTAGCGCGCGCCACAGATACGCAGTATTTT
TRBD1	.	TRBV6-4	TRBJ1-4	CASSAAGTGGEEKLFF	TGTGCCAGCAGTGCCGCCGGGACAGGGGGCGAAGAAAAACTGTTTTTT
TRBD2	.	TRBV5-1	TRBJ2-5	CASSISGTSGQETQYF	TGCGCCAGCAGCATCTCCGGGACTAGCGGCCAAGAGACCCAGTACTTC
.	.	TRBV21-1	TRBJ2-3	CASSKSRGQGPPRGTDTQYF	TGTGCCAGCAGCAAAAGCCGTGGACAGGGTCCTCCAAGGGGCACAGATACGCAGTATTTT
TRBD2	.	TRBV18	TRBJ2-3	CASSPLAASTDTQYF	TGTGCCAGCTCACCGCTAGCGGCTAGCACAGATACGCAGTATTTT
TRBD2	once	TRBV7-9	TRBJ2-7	CASSQSGAYYEQYF	TGTGCCAGCAGCCAGAGCGGGGCCTACTACGAGCAGTACTTC
.	.	TRBV7-9	TRBJ2-7	CASSLGHFSEQYF	TGTGCCAGCAGCTTAGGACATTTCAGCGAGCAGTACTTC
.	.	TRBV7-9	TRBJ2-3	CASSLLGSDTQYF	TGTGCCAGCAGCTTATTGGGCTCGGATACGCAGTATTTT
.	.	TRBV7-8	TRBJ1-4	CASSFQQGREGEKLFF	TGTGCCAGCAGCTTTCAACAGGGCAGGGAGGGGGAAAAACTGTTTTTT
TRBD1	.	TRBV25-1	TRBJ1-2	CASRLTGDYGYTF	TGTGCCAGCAGGTTGACAGGGGACTATGGCTACACCTTC
.	.	TRBV11-2	TRBJ2-7	CASSLASYEQYF	TGTGCCAGCAGCTTAGCATCCTACGAGCAGTACTTC
TRBD1	once	TRBV28	TRBJ1-5	CASRPATGHQPQHF	TGTGCCAGCAGACCCGCGACAGGGCACCAGCCCCAGCATTTT
TRBD2	.	TRBV10-3	TRBJ2-1	CAINEAGGIYNEQFF	TGTGCCATCAATGAAGCGGGAGGGATATACAATGAGCAGTTCTTC
.	.	TRBV10-3	TRBJ2-4	CAIGAGSQAKNIQYF	TGTGCCATCGGGGCCGGGTCCCAAGCCAAAAACATTCAGTACTTC
TRBD2	.	TRBV7-2	TRBJ2-2	CASSSTRLAGGGTGELFF	TGTGCCAGCAGCTCCACCCGACTAGCGGGAGGTGGAACCGGGGAGCTGTTTTTT
.	.	TRBV5-1	TRBJ1-4	CASSLRNSRNEKLFF	TGCGCCAGCAGCTTACGGAACAGCCGTAATGAAAAACTGTTTTTT
.	.	TRBV6-6	TRBJ2-1	CASSPGDYNEQFF	TGTGCCAGCAGCCCCGGGGACTACAATGAGCAGTTCTTC
.	.	TRBV10-2	TRBJ1-2	CASSERGTGGHYGYTF	TGCGCCAGCAGTGAGAGGGGGACGGGCGGTCACTATGGCTACACCTTC
.	.	TRBV7-9	TRBJ1-1	CASSLRQVNTEAFF	TGTGCCAGCAGCTTAAGACAGGTGAACACTGAAGCTTTCTTT
TRBD1	.	TRBV19	TRBJ1-2	CASSSRDRVYGYTF	TGTGCCAGTAGTTCCCGGGACAGGGTTTATGGCTACACCTTC
TRBD2	.	TRBV7-2	TRBJ2-5	CASSGTSGRGETQYF	TGTGCCAGCTCCGGGACTAGCGGGAGGGGGGAGACCCAGTACTTC
TRBD1	.	TRBV7-9	TRBJ2-7	CASSIQQGAADKQYF	TGTGCCAGCAGCATCCAACAGGGGGCGGCGGATAAGCAGTACTTC
.	.	TRBV7-2	TRBJ2-5	CASSPLPGGQETQYF	TGTGCCAGCAGCCCACTCCCTGGCGGCCAAGAGACCCAGTACTTC
TRBD1	few	TRBV11-1	TRBJ1-1	CASSLETGPSAFF	TGTGCCAGCAGCTTAGAGACAGGGCCGTCGGCTTTCTTT
TRBD2	.	TRBV5-1	TRBJ2-5	CASTERLAGETQYF	TGCGCCAGCACAGAAAGACTAGCCGGGGAGACCCAGTACTTC
.	.	TRBV19	TRBJ2-2	CASSPENTGELFF	TGTGCCAGTAGTCCAGAGAACACCGGGGAGCTGTTTTTT
TRBD2	.	TRBV27	TRBJ2-7	CASSLELAGAYEQYF	TGTGCCAGCAGTTTGGAGCTAGCGGGAGCCTACGAGCAGTACTTC
TRBD2	few	TRBV5-1	TRBJ2-6	CASSSWSTHPTSGRVSSGANVLTF	TGCGCCAGCAGCTCCTGGTCAACCCATCCAACTAGCGGGAGGGTGAGCTCTGGGGCCAACGTCCTGACTTTC
TRBD2	.	TRBV5-4	TRBJ2-5	CASSLGLAERVYF	TGTGCCAGCAGCTTAGGACTAGCTGAACGGGTGTACTTC